The 26 T cell receptor beta chains reported below all come from one sample, sequenced in a study of blood T cells in healthy people across ages. Combining a sample-barcoded 5' primer with a J-beta primer mix, a second PCR ran for roughly 6 to 11 cycles. Via MiXCR, TCRdb re-called the 5' RACE reads, giving one row per CDR3 protein. The sample lists roughly 830,000 distinct CDR3 sequences, 62% occurring once. Sequenced sample: blood. These receptors were collected from a man aged 25-40 years in good health.

J is TRBJ1-2 and V is TRBV10-3, with 7 bases lining up with TRBD1. The germline gives CDR1 ENHRY, CDR2 SYGVKD. This CDR3 is built from 13 residues. The V gene end was trimmed by 5 bases and the J gene end by 4 bases; junction bases not matched to a gene: 4. CDR3 residues: CAISNGQVYGYTF. The CDR3 DNA sequence: TGTGCCATCAGTAATGGACAGGTCTATGGCTACACCTTC.

This clonotype was found a few times. V gene TRBV7-9 combines with J gene TRBJ2-7; D is unclear. The germline V and J ends were trimmed by 5 bases and 3 bases, with 11 bases remaining between them. Germline V gene lookup returns CDR1 SEHNR and CDR2 FQNEAQ (reference sequence). This CDR3 comprises 13 residues. The CDR3 protein is CASSRPWDYEQYF. The CDR3 bases are TGTGCCAGCAGCCGTCCTTGGGACTACGAGCAGTACTTC.

J is TRBJ1-2 and V is TRBV15; TRBD1 is a possible D gene (6 bases). Germline loops: CDR1 LNHNV, CDR2 YYDKDF (reference sequence). V was clipped by 0 bases and J by 4 bases, with 12 bases between them. This CDR3 has 15 amino acids. The CDR3 sequence is CATSRDAAGVYGYTF. CDR3 coding DNA: TGTGCCACCAGCAGAGATGCGGCAGGGGTCTATGGCTACACCTTC.

The rearrangement joins TRBV20-1 to TRBJ2-1; the D gene is possibly TRBD2 (7 bases). The CDR3 has 17 amino acids. The germline V gene encodes CDR1 DFQATT and CDR2 SNEGSKA (reference sequence). Trimming shortened V by 4 bases and J by 13 bases, and 32 bases separated the two germline ends. This CDR3 is CSATAPGGPKGLETQFF. The CDR3 bases are TGCAGTGCTACCGCGCCCGGGGGGCCCAAAGGTTTGGAGACCCAGTTCTTC.

This chain connects TRBV7-2 to TRBJ2-1; 8 bases line up with TRBD2. Germline V gene lookup returns CDR1 SGHTA and CDR2 FQGNSA. The V segment lost 5 bases and the J segment 2 bases; nucleotides outside the gene matches: 8. The CDR3 runs 16 residues. The CDR3 protein is CASSPQAGATYNEQFF. CDR3 coding DNA: TGTGCCAGCAGCCCCCAAGCGGGGGCCACCTACAATGAGCAGTTCTTC.

In DNA form, the CDR3 reads TGTGCCAGCAGCACACGACAGAATGAAAAACTGTTTTTT. As protein: CASSTRQNEKLFF. This chain joins TRBV7-2 and TRBJ1-4; D possibly corresponds to TRBD1 (5 bases). V lost 5 bases and J lost 5, with 9 bases in between. The CDR3 totals 13 residues. Germline assignment: CDR1 SGHTA and CDR2 FQGNSA.

V gene TRBV20-1 combines with J gene TRBJ2-1; the match to TRBD1 covers 9 bases. The germline V gene has CDR1 DFQATT and CDR2 SNEGSKA (reference sequence). Losses at the gene ends were 7 bases for V and 7 bases for J; bases not matched to a gene: 11. The CDR3 is made up of 14 amino acids. This CDR3 is CSDQPGTGNNEQFF. The CDR3 region has the DNA TGCAGTGACCAGCCGGGGACAGGGAATAATGAGCAGTTCTTC.

The chain joins TRBV7-9 to TRBJ1-2; D unclear. CDR3 length: 13 residues. In germline, CDR1 is SEHNR, CDR2 FQNEAQ (reference sequence). V was pared by 7 bases and J by 5 bases, with 14 bases between. CDR3 in DNA: TGTGCCAGCATCCAACCGGTTGGGTATGGCTACACCTTC. Its translation: CASIQPVGYGYTF.

In this sample, this clonotype turned up a few times. This chain joins TRBV10-3 and TRBJ2-1, with TRBD2 as a possible D gene (5 bases). Trimming took off 4 bases at V and 7 bases at J, with 8 bases between the two ends. Looked up from germline, CDR1 is ENHRY and CDR2 is SYGVKD. The CDR3 runs 12 residues. CDR3 in amino acids: CAISGRGNEQFF. For the CDR3, the DNA is TGTGCCATCAGTGGCCGCGGGAATGAGCAGTTCTTC.

V usage is TRBV5-1 and J usage is TRBJ2-3; 11 bases line up with TRBD2. The CDR3 totals 16 residues. With V trimmed by 6 bases and J by 1 base, 7 bases remained unmatched. Germline lookup yields CDR1 SGHRS and CDR2 YFSETQ. CDR3 sequence: CASNSGGAEGTDTQYF. CDR3 DNA: TGCGCCAGCAATAGCGGGGGGGCCGAAGGCACAGATACGCAGTATTTT.

The chain couples TRBV28 to TRBJ1-2; no reliable D call. The V gene lost 6 bases and the J gene lost 4 bases, with 21 bases spanning the gap. In germline, CDR1 is MDHEN, CDR2 SYDVKM. The CDR3 is made up of 16 amino acids. This CDR3 is CASRHYGRGSGYGYTF. CDR3 coding DNA: TGTGCCAGCAGACATTACGGTAGAGGAAGTGGCTATGGCTACACCTTC.

The chain couples TRBV4-2 to TRBJ1-2; D gene unclear. Germline lookup yields CDR1 LGHNA and CDR2 YNFKEQ. The CDR3 extends over 15 amino acids. V was shortened by 0 bases and J by 2 bases, with 10 bases between the two germline ends. This CDR3 is CASSQDVQRNYGYTF. CDR3 DNA sequence: TGTGCCAGCAGCCAAGATGTACAACGGAACTATGGCTACACCTTC.

About this clonotype: Sequence at one end of the junction differs from germline and may be a read error. The V call is TRBV29-1, the J call TRBJ2-1; TRBD2 matches 8 bases. Germline CDR1 SQVTM, CDR2 ANQGSEA. This CDR3 is 16 amino acids long. The CDR3 DNA sequence: TGCAGCGTTGAAGGGGAAACTAGCGGTTCGTACAATGGGCAGTTCTTC. Amino acids: CSVEGETSGSYNGQFF.

The CDR3, as DNA: TGCAGCGTTCTCCAGCGGGGGGTTATCCACACAGATACGCAGTATTTT. It encodes CSVLQRGVIHTDTQYF. The V call is TRBV29-1, the J call TRBJ2-3; 9 bases agree with TRBD2. The germline V gene has CDR1 SQVTM and CDR2 ANQGSEA. The CDR3 length is 16 residues. J was trimmed by 2 bases and V by 5 bases; bases with no gene match: 11.

The CDR3 loop is CASSLAPASAQETQYF. As DNA, the CDR3 is TGCGCCAGCAGCTTGGCCCCGGCTAGCGCACAAGAGACCCAGTACTTC. V gene TRBV5-1 combines with J gene TRBJ2-4; weak D call: TRBD2 (6 bases). With the DNA end fitting TRBJ2-5 better, the J assignment may be wrong. The CDR3 sequence is 16 residues long. Germline assignment: CDR1 SGHRS and CDR2 YFSETQ.

This sequence joins TRBV25-1 and TRBJ1-2; D uncertain. The V gene lost 1 base and the J gene lost 4 bases, with 7 bases spanning the gap. The CDR3 runs to 13 residues. Germline CDR1 is MGHDK and CDR2 is SYGVNS. CDR3 in DNA: TGTGCCAGCAGTGAATCAGCAGCCTATGGCTACACCTTC. Its protein is CASSESAAYGYTF.

V gene TRBV5-6 combines with J gene TRBJ2-3; a possible D gene is TRBD1 (6 bases). The germline CDR1 and CDR2 sequences are SGHDT and YYEEEE. V lost 4 bases, J lost 6 bases, and 27 bases lay in between. CDR3 size: 18 residues. CDR3 in amino acids: CASSLWVTPQGFGDTQYF. Here the CDR3 DNA reads TGTGCCAGCAGCCTCTGGGTTACCCCACAGGGTTTCGGGGATACGCAGTATTTT.

The J gene is TRBJ2-3, the V gene TRBV20-1; possibly TRBD2 for D (5 bases). This CDR3 has 15 residues. The germline V gene has CDR1 DFQATT and CDR2 SNEGSKA (reference sequence). Trimming left V 6 bases short and J 2 bases short, with 18 bases between. The CDR3 sequence is CSAPWLARNTDTQYF. As DNA, the CDR3 is TGCAGTGCCCCGTGGCTAGCCCGGAACACAGATACGCAGTATTTT.

Comment on this clonotype: The junction shows a germline mismatch at one end, possibly a read error. V and J are TRBV4-1 and TRBJ1-5, with TRBD1 as a possible D gene (5 bases). CDR1 MGHRA and CDR2 YSYEKL come from the germline V gene. This CDR3 region has 16 residues. In nucleotides, the CDR3 is TGCACCAGCGCAGAGGGAGGTCGTGGGGGGGATCAGCCCCAGCATTTT. It encodes CTSAEGGRGGDQPQHF.

This chain's CDR3 is CASSLRTSGAYNEQFF. DNA for the CDR3: TGTGCCAGCAGTTTAAGGACTAGCGGTGCATACAATGAGCAGTTCTTC. The chain uses TRBV12-3 or TRBV12-4 and TRBJ2-1, with 10 bases fitting TRBD2. V dropped 2 bases and J dropped 4; count of bases not matched to a gene: 5. This CDR3 is 16 amino acids long.

The chain has TRBV7-2 and TRBJ2-5; D might be TRBD1 (5 bases). Judging by the DNA end, TRBJ2-7 fits better; the J call may be wrong. Germline CDR1 and CDR2: SGHTA and FQGNSA. The CDR3 sequence is 14 residues long. For the CDR3, the DNA is TGTGCCAGCAGCCCTGCAACAGGAAGGCACGAGCAGTACTTC. As protein: CASSPATGRHEQYF.

This chain joins TRBV30 and TRBJ1-2; D might be TRBD1 (6 bases). Looked up from germline, CDR1 is GTSNPN and CDR2 is SVGIG (reference sequence). The V end lost 2 bases, the J end lost 6 bases, and 10 bases lay between the germline ends. CDR3 size: 12 residues. CDR3 loop: CAWSLGGHGYTF. Written as DNA, the CDR3 is TGTGCCTGGAGTCTCGGGGGGCATGGCTACACCTTC.

This clonotype turned up a few times. The rearrangement joins TRBV7-6 to TRBJ2-6; D is undetermined. Germline CDR1 is SGHVS and CDR2 is FNYEAQ. This CDR3 region has 14 residues. Trimming removed 5 bases at V and 2 bases at J, with 7 bases between. The CDR3 protein is CASSPQTGANVLTF. The CDR3 bases are TGTGCCAGCAGCCCGCAGACTGGGGCCAACGTCCTGACTTTC.

The chain couples TRBV10-3 to TRBJ2-5; D tentatively fits TRBD1 or TRBD2 (7 bases each). CDR3 size: 14 residues. V lost 3 bases and J 6 bases, leaving 14 bases between the germline ends. The germline V gene encodes CDR1 ENHRY and CDR2 SYGVKD. CDR3 sequence: CAISDQGGEKTQYF. For the CDR3, the DNA is TGTGCCATCAGTGATCAGGGGGGGGAAAAGACCCAGTACTTC.

The chain combines TRBV7-2 with TRBJ2-3, with 7 bases aligning to TRBD1. The V and J ends lost 5 bases and 2 bases, in that order; junction bases with no gene match: 10. CDR1 is SGHTA and CDR2 is FQGNSA in the germline V gene. This CDR3 comprises 16 residues. The CDR3 sequence is CASSAPQGVFTDTQYF. Here the CDR3 DNA reads TGTGCCAGCAGCGCTCCCCAGGGGGTGTTCACAGATACGCAGTATTTT.

The J gene is TRBJ2-5, the V gene TRBV24-1; 8 bases agree with TRBD1. The V segment lost 0 bases and the J segment 9 bases; nucleotides outside the gene matches: 17. The CDR3 covers 18 residues. Germline V gives CDR1 KGHDR, CDR2 SFDVKD. CDR3 loop: CATSDLSMVGQGREAQYF. The CDR3 DNA sequence: TGTGCCACCAGTGATTTGAGTATGGTAGGACAGGGTAGGGAGGCCCAGTACTTC.